This TCR beta chain derives from a study of T cells in Graves' hyperthyroidism and ophthalmopathy. V lost 2 bases, J lost 1 base, and 15 bases lay in between. Germline V CDR1 and CDR2: SQVTM, ANQGSEA. This CDR3 has 15 amino acids. TCR beta CDR3 sequences were amplified from RNA transcripts. The study used the HTBI primer set for a first-round RT-PCR of the TCR CDR3. TCRdb re-called the multiplex PCR reads through MiXCR, storing one row per CDR3 protein. This table has roughly 500,000 distinct CDR3 sequences, about 15% appearing once. Exclusion criteria comprised uncontrolled infection, other autoimmune disease, pregnancy or lactation.

This TCR was recovered from a woman aged 25 to 39 with Graves' hyperthyroidism that later progressed to Graves' ophthalmopathy. This chain joins TRBV29-1 and TRBJ2-7, with D uncertain. The sequenced sample consisted of blood. CDR3 loop: CSVEIMGGRSYEQYF. The CDR3 DNA reads as TGCAGCGTTGAAATTATGGGTGGCAGGTCCTACGAGCAGTACTTC.